The present T cell receptor (beta chain) was sequenced within a study of T cell responses to AZD1222 COVID-19 vaccine. The CDR3 spans 15 residues. V shed 6 bases, J shed 5 bases, and the junction held 10 bases outside the gene matches. Germline V gives CDR1 MNHEY, CDR2 SVGAGI. The data were produced by immunoSEQ multiplex PCR, yet TCRdb's version contains in-frame clones alone and is incomplete. The table lists just over 80,000 clones, 80% to 90% of them singletons. The chain employs TRBV6-5 and TRBJ1-5; 7 bases align to TRBD1. The specimen comprised peripheral blood, sampled on day 0 of AZD1222 vaccination. This sequence was found in an adult in good health. The CDR3 nucleotides read TGTGCCAGCAGAATCAGGGGGGCGCCTTATCAGCCCCAGCATTTT. Translating it yields CASRIRGAPYQPQHF.